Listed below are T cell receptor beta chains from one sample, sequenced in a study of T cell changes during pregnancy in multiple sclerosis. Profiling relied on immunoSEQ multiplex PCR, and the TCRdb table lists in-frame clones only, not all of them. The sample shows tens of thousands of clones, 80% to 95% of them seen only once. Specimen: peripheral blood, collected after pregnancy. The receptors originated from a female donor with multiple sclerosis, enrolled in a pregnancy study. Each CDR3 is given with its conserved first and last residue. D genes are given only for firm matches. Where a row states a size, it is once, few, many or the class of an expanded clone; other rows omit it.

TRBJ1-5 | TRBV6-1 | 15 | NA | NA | CASSQGLSLNQPQHF | TGTGCCAGCAGTCAGGGACTTTCTTTAAATCAGCCCCAGCATTTT
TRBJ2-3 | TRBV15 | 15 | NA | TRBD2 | CATMPSGGATDTQYF | TGTGCCACCATGCCTAGCGGGGGGGCCACAGATACGCAGTATTTT
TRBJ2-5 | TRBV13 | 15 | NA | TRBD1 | CASSAQGEGDETQYF | TGTGCCAGCAGCGCGCAGGGGGAAGGCGACGAAACCCAGTACTTC
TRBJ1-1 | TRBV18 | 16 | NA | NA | CASSPPGGPGGTEAFF | TGTGCCAGCTCACCCCCCGGGGGCCCGGGAGGCACTGAAGCTTTCTTT
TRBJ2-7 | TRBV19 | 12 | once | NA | CASTAPSYEQYF | TGTGCCAGTACCGCCCCCAGCTACGAGCAGTACTTC
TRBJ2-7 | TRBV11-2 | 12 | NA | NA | CASSLDLGGEYF | TGTGCCAGCAGCTTAGACCTAGGCGGGGAGTACTTC
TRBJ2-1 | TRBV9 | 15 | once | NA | CASSEQGPNYNEQFF | TGTGCCAGCAGCGAGCAGGGGCCCAATTACAATGAGCAGTTCTTC
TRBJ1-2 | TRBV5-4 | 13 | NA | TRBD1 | CASSPDRARGYTF | TGTGCCAGCAGCCCGGACAGGGCGAGGGGCTACACCTTC
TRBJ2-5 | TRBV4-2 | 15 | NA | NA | CASSQEEGAGETQYF | TGTGCCAGCAGCCAAGAGGAGGGGGCAGGGGAGACCCAGTACTTC
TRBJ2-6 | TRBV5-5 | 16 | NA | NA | CASSLSEDSGANVLTF | TGTGCCAGCAGCTTGTCAGAAGACTCTGGGGCCAACGTCCTGACTTTC
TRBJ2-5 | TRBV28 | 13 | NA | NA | CASSSPVRETQYF | TGTGCCAGCAGTTCCCCCGTGCGGGAGACCCAGTACTTC
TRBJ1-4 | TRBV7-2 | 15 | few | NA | CASRLATEVGEKLFF | TGTGCCAGCAGACTAGCGACCGAGGTGGGAGAAAAACTGTTTTTT
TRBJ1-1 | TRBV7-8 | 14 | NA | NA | CASSFGGFDTEAFF | TGTGCCAGCAGCTTCGGCGGTTTCGACACTGAAGCTTTCTTT
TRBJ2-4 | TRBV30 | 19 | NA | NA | CAWSGTRWGNGGPSNIQYF | TGTGCCTGGAGCGGAACCAGGTGGGGGAACGGGGGGCCATCAAACATTCAGTACTTC
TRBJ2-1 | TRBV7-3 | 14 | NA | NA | CASSLLTSNNEQFF | TGTGCCAGCAGCCTCCTAACTAGTAACAATGAGCAGTTCTTC
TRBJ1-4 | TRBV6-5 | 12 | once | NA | CASSLEGEKLFF | TGTGCCAGCAGCCTGGAGGGGGAAAAACTGTTTTTT
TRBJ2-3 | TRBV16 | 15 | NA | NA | CASSQGGAGTDTQYF | TGTGCCAGCAGCCAAGGGGGGGCCGGCACAGATACGCAGTATTTT
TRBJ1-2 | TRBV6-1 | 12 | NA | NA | CASSVVTGGYTF | TGTGCCAGCAGTGTCGTAACAGGGGGCTACACCTTC
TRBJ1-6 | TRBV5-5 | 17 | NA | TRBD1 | CASRGGTGQSRNSPLHF | TGTGCCAGCAGGGGGGGGACAGGACAATCCCGTAATTCACCCCTCCACTTT
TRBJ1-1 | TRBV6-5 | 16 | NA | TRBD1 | CASSYSKGALNTEAFF | TGTGCCAGCAGTTACTCGAAGGGGGCGTTGAACACTGAAGCTTTCTTT
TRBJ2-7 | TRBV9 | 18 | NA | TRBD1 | CAPPGSWDRGEKTVEQYF | TGTGCCCCCCCCGGAAGCTGGGACAGGGGGGAAAAAACGGTCGAGCAGTACTTC
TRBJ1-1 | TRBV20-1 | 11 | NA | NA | CSAKGGTEAFF | TGCAGTGCTAAGGGAGGCACTGAAGCTTTCTTT
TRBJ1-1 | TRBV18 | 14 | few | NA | CASSPTELNTEAFF | TGTGCCAGCTCACCGACAGAGCTGAACACTGAAGCTTTCTTT
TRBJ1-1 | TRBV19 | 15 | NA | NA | CASRPGNGMGTEAFF | TGTGCCAGTCGACCGGGGAACGGGATGGGAACTGAAGCTTTCTTT
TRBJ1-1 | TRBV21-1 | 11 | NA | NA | CASSQNTEAFF | TGTGCCAGCAGCCAGAACACTGAAGCTTTCTTT
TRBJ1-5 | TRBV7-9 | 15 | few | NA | CASSLVSSGNQPQHF | TGTGCCAGCAGCTTAGTTTCTTCAGGCAATCAGCCCCAGCATTTT
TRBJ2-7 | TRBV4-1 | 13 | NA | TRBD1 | CASSRDRGREQYF | TGCGCCAGCAGCCGAGACAGGGGGCGAGAGCAGTACTTC
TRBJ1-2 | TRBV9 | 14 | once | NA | CASSATWEGSGYTF | TGTGCCAGCAGCGCGACCTGGGAGGGATCGGGCTACACCTTC
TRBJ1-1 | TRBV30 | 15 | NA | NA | CAWSTSQVSDTEAFF | TGTGCCTGGAGTACCTCCCAGGTGAGTGACACTGAAGCTTTCTTT
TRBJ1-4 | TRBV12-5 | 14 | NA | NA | CASGLANHLEKLFF | TGTGCTAGTGGTTTGGCGAACCACCTAGAAAAACTGTTTTTT
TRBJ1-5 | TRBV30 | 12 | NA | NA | CAWSGGNQPQHF | TGTGCCTGGAGTGGAGGGAATCAGCCCCAGCATTTT
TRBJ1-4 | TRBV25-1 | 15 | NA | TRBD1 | CASSSDRGRNEKLFF | TGTGCCAGCAGTTCGGACAGGGGGCGAAATGAAAAACTGTTTTTT
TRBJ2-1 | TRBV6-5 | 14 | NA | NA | CASSPTRGFVAQFF | TGTGCCAGCAGCCCCACCCGGGGTTTTGTAGCGCAGTTCTTC
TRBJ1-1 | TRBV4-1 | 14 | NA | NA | CASSQVRGGNSAFF | TGCGCCAGCAGCCAAGTTAGGGGGGGAAATTCAGCTTTCTTT
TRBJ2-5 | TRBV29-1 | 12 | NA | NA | CSAVGVQETQYF | TGCAGCGCCGTCGGGGTCCAAGAGACCCAGTACTTC
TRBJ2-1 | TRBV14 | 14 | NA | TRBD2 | CASRRGTRGNEQFF | TGTGCCAGCAGGAGAGGGACTAGAGGCAATGAGCAGTTCTTC
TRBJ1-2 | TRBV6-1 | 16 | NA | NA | CASSEAEGSGNYGYTF | TGTGCCAGCAGTGAAGCAGAGGGCAGTGGTAACTATGGCTACACCTTC
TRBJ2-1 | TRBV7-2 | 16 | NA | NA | CASSLAVGVSYNEQFF | TGTGCCAGCAGCTTGGCCGTAGGGGTTTCCTACAATGAGCAGTTCTTC
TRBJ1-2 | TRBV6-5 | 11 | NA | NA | CASRAGFGYTF | TGTGCCAGCAGAGCAGGGTTTGGCTACACCTTC
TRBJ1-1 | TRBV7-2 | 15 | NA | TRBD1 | CASSQKAGGTTEAFF | TGTGCCAGCAGTCAGAAGGCAGGGGGAACGACTGAAGCTTTCTTT
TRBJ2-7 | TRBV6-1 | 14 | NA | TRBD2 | CASSEVRRGGEQYF | TGTGCCAGCAGTGAAGTCCGCCGGGGGGGGGAGCAGTACTTC
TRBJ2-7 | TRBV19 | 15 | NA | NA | CASSIGFGVVYEQYF | TGTGCCAGTAGTATAGGGTTCGGAGTCGTCTACGAGCAGTACTTC
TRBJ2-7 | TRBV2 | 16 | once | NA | CVGIRGGQTFQYEQYF | TGTGTCGGTATTCGCGGGGGCCAGACGTTTCAATACGAGCAGTACTTC
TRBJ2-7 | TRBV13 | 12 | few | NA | CASSRNSYEQYF | TGTGCCAGCAGCCGTAACAGTTACGAGCAGTACTTC
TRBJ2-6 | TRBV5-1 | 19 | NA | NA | CASSFSGQTSFSGANVLTF | TGCGCCAGCAGCTTCTCTGGACAGACCTCGTTTTCTGGGGCCAACGTCCTGACTTTC
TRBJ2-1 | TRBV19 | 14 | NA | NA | CASSWAGRYNEQFF | TGTGCCAGTAGTTGGGCAGGGAGGTACAATGAGCAGTTCTTC
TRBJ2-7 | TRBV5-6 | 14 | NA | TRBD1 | CASSLGPGQGAFRF | TGTGCCAGCAGCTTAGGGCCTGGACAGGGGGCTTTTAGGTTC
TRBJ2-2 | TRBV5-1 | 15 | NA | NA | CASSLGNRATGELFF | TGCGCCAGCAGCTTGGGGAACAGGGCCACCGGGGAGCTGTTTTTT
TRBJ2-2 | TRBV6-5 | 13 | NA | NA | CASSYEVTGELFF | TGTGCCAGCAGTTACGAGGTCACCGGGGAGCTGTTTTTT
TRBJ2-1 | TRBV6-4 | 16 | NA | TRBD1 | CASSDVAGGLYNEQFF | TGTGCCAGCAGTGACGTGGCAGGGGGTTTGTACAATGAGCAGTTCTTC
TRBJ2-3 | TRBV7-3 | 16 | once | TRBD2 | CASSLLAGGGSDTQYF | TGTGCCAGCAGCTTACTCGCCGGGGGGGGGTCAGATACGCAGTATTTT
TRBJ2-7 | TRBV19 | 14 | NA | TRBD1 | CASSKGDRAYEQYF | TGTGCCAGTAGTAAGGGGGACAGAGCCTACGAGCAGTACTTC
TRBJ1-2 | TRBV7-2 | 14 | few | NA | CASSLSQGSYGYTF | TGTGCCAGCAGCTTATCCCAGGGGTCCTATGGCTACACCTTC
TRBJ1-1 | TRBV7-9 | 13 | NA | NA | CASSLTLLAEAFF | TGTGCCAGCAGCTTAACTCTACTGGCTGAAGCTTTCTTT